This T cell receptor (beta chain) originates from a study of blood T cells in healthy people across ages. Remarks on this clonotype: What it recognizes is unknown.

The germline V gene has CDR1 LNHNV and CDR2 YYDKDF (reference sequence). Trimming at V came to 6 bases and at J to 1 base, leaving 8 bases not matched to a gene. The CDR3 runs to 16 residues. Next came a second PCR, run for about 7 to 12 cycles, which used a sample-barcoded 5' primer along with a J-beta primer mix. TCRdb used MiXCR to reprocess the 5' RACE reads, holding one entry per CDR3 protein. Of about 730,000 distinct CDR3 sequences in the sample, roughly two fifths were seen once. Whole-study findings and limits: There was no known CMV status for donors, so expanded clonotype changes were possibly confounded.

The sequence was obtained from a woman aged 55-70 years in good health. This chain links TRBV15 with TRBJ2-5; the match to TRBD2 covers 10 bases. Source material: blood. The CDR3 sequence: CATRASGSGSQETQYF. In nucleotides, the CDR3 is TGTGCCACCAGGGCTAGCGGGAGTGGGTCCCAAGAGACCCAGTACTTC.